These T cell receptor beta chains were read from a single sample in a study of T-cell memory formation after mild COVID-19. Each CDR3 protein gets one entry after TCRdb re-called the 5' RACE reads with MiXCR. The sample gives 350,000 to 550,000 distinct CDR3 sequences, around 17% of which show up once; about a fifth is in the top ten. The sequenced sample consisted of PBMCs or a T cell subset sorted from them (not recorded which). These receptors were collected from a man in his late teens or twenties who had mild COVID-19 (a few samples of this study predate the infection). Cell type and time point are not known. CDR3s include the opening cysteine and the closing phenylalanine or tryptophan. A D gene is named only where the DNA matches it firmly. Rows may omit the clone size; those that give it use once, few, many or a size class.

v_gene: TRBV7-2; j_gene: TRBJ1-5; d_gene: TRBD1; len: 14; abundance: few; CDR3nt: TGTGCCAGCAGCGAGCGGACAGGGGACCAGCCCCAGCATTTT; CDR3aa: CASSERTGDQPQHF
v_gene: TRBV5-1; j_gene: TRBJ1-1; d_gene: -; len: 15; abundance: -; CDR3nt: TGCGCCAGCAGCTTGGGGGACGACACGAACACTGAAGCTTTCTTT; CDR3aa: CASSLGDDTNTEAFF
v_gene: TRBV5-1; j_gene: TRBJ2-5; d_gene: -; len: 15; abundance: -; CDR3nt: TGCGCCAGCAGCTTGGCCGGGAACAGTGGAGAGACCCAGTACTTC; CDR3aa: CASSLAGNSGETQYF
v_gene: TRBV12-3/TRBV12-4; j_gene: TRBJ2-3; d_gene: -; len: 15; abundance: -; CDR3nt: TGTGCCAGCAGTATCGCGGGGGCAATCACAGATACGCAGTATTTT; CDR3aa: CASSIAGAITDTQYF
v_gene: TRBV28; j_gene: TRBJ1-5; d_gene: TRBD1; len: 14; abundance: few; CDR3nt: TGTGCCAGCAGTGTAGGACAGGGACATCAGCCCCAGCATTTT; CDR3aa: CASSVGQGHQPQHF
v_gene: TRBV3-1; j_gene: TRBJ2-7; d_gene: -; len: 12; abundance: few; CDR3nt: TGTGCCAGCAGCCCGGGGCCGCGGGAGCAGTACTTC; CDR3aa: CASSPGPREQYF
v_gene: TRBV27; j_gene: TRBJ2-4; d_gene: TRBD2; len: 13; abundance: few; CDR3nt: TGTGCCAGCAGTTTATCGTTCAGCGGGGGAATGTACTTC; CDR3aa: CASSLSFSGGMYF
v_gene: TRBV6-4; j_gene: TRBJ2-3; d_gene: TRBD1; len: 15; abundance: few; CDR3nt: TGTGCCAGCAGTGAGGAGACAGGGGGCCCAGATACGCAGTATTTT; CDR3aa: CASSEETGGPDTQYF
v_gene: TRBV5-1; j_gene: TRBJ1-3; d_gene: -; len: 17; abundance: -; CDR3nt: TGCGCCAGCAGCTTGTCACCCCTCGGTGTCTCTGGAAACACCATATATTTT; CDR3aa: CASSLSPLGVSGNTIYF
v_gene: TRBV20-1; j_gene: TRBJ2-3; d_gene: TRBD2; len: 13; abundance: -; CDR3nt: TGCAGTGCTAGACTAGCGGACACAGATACGCAGTATTTT; CDR3aa: CSARLADTDTQYF
v_gene: TRBV9; j_gene: TRBJ1-6; d_gene: -; len: 15; abundance: -; CDR3nt: TGTGCCAGCAGCGTCTACGGGGGGGTTAATTCACCCCTCCACTTT; CDR3aa: CASSVYGGVNSPLHF
v_gene: TRBV18; j_gene: TRBJ1-3; d_gene: -; len: 17; abundance: -; CDR3nt: TGTGCCAGCTCGCGGGACCTACCTCGTATTTCTGGAAACACCATATATTTT; CDR3aa: CASSRDLPRISGNTIYF
v_gene: TRBV7-2; j_gene: TRBJ1-2; d_gene: -; len: 13; abundance: -; CDR3nt: TGTGCCAGCAGCTTAGGCCAGTATAATGGCTACACCTTC; CDR3aa: CASSLGQYNGYTF
v_gene: TRBV12-3/TRBV12-4; j_gene: TRBJ1-4; d_gene: TRBD1; len: 14; abundance: few; CDR3nt: TGTGCCAGCGGTCGGACAGGAGGGGAGGAAAAACTGTTTTTT; CDR3aa: CASGRTGGEEKLFF
v_gene: TRBV10-3; j_gene: TRBJ1-1; d_gene: TRBD1; len: 15; abundance: -; CDR3nt: TGTGCCATCAGTGGGGGTGACAGGGAAGGGACTGAAGCTTTCTTT; CDR3aa: CAISGGDREGTEAFF
v_gene: TRBV5-1; j_gene: TRBJ2-5; d_gene: -; len: 12; abundance: -; CDR3nt: TGCGCCAGCGGTTTGACCCAAGAGACCCAGTACTTC; CDR3aa: CASGLTQETQYF
v_gene: TRBV10-3; j_gene: TRBJ2-2; d_gene: -; len: 15; abundance: -; CDR3nt: TGTGCCATCGAGTCGGGGCAGGGGAACACCGGGGAGCTGTTTTTT; CDR3aa: CAIESGQGNTGELFF
v_gene: TRBV5-1; j_gene: TRBJ2-2; d_gene: TRBD2; len: 16; abundance: few; CDR3nt: TGCGCCAGCAGTTTGCCCAGCGGGGGAAACACCGGGGAGCTGTTTTTT; CDR3aa: CASSLPSGGNTGELFF
v_gene: TRBV9; j_gene: TRBJ1-1; d_gene: -; len: 14; abundance: few; CDR3nt: TGTGCCAGCAGCGTGAGGGTAGGCGGCACTGAAGCTTTCTTT; CDR3aa: CASSVRVGGTEAFF
v_gene: TRBV9; j_gene: TRBJ2-2; d_gene: -; len: 16; abundance: few; CDR3nt: TGTGCCAGCAGCGAGACCCCCCACACCTCTGCCGGGGAGCTGTTTTTT; CDR3aa: CASSETPHTSAGELFF
v_gene: TRBV7-8; j_gene: TRBJ2-3; d_gene: TRBD1; len: 17; abundance: -; CDR3nt: TGTGCCAGCAAAGAGGGGGCCGTCAATCGGGGCACAGATACGCAGTATTTT; CDR3aa: CASKEGAVNRGTDTQYF
v_gene: TRBV12-2; j_gene: TRBJ2-5; d_gene: -; len: 17; abundance: -; CDR3nt: TGTGCAAGTCGCTTAGTGGGGACTAGCGGGGGGCCGGAGACCCAGTACTTC; CDR3aa: CASRLVGTSGGPETQYF
v_gene: TRBV4-1; j_gene: TRBJ2-3; d_gene: -; len: 16; abundance: many; CDR3nt: TGCGCCAGCAGCCAAGAGACTCACCCTAGCACAGATACGCAGTATTTT; CDR3aa: CASSQETHPSTDTQYF
v_gene: TRBV5-6; j_gene: TRBJ2-7; d_gene: -; len: 11; abundance: -; CDR3nt: TGTGCCAGCAGCTTGGTGGACGAGCAGTACTTC; CDR3aa: CASSLVDEQYF
v_gene: TRBV24-1; j_gene: TRBJ2-2; d_gene: -; len: 15; abundance: many; CDR3nt: TGTGCCACCAGGCCGGGACACTCGAACACCGGGGAGCTGTTTTTT; CDR3aa: CATRPGHSNTGELFF
v_gene: TRBV20-1; j_gene: TRBJ2-5; d_gene: TRBD2; len: 13; abundance: -; CDR3nt: TGCAGTGCTAGAGGTAGCGGGGCCCCGACCCAGTACTTC; CDR3aa: CSARGSGAPTQYF
v_gene: TRBV4-1; j_gene: TRBJ2-2; d_gene: -; len: 15; abundance: -; CDR3nt: TGCGCCAGCAGCCAAGATTTGGCATCCACCGGGGAGCTGTTTTTT; CDR3aa: CASSQDLASTGELFF
v_gene: TRBV18; j_gene: TRBJ2-4; d_gene: -; len: 19; abundance: many; CDR3nt: TGTGCCAGCTCACCACCAGCGGGCCGGGCGGTCGGCTATGGGAACATTCAGTACTTC; CDR3aa: CASSPPAGRAVGYGNIQYF
v_gene: TRBV20-1; j_gene: TRBJ1-1; d_gene: TRBD1; len: 13; abundance: few; CDR3nt: TGCAGTGCTCCGAAGACAGGGCGGACTGAAGCTTTCTTT; CDR3aa: CSAPKTGRTEAFF